The 9 T cell receptor beta chains listed next were all sequenced from one sample in a study of blood T cells in healthy people across ages. A sample-barcoded 5' primer and a J-beta primer mix were used in a second PCR of roughly 7 to 11 cycles. TCRdb reprocessed the 5' RACE reads with MiXCR, giving one entry per CDR3 protein. The table lists about 1.6 million distinct CDR3 sequences, 30% to 35% of them singletons. Material for sequencing was blood. Source of these receptors: a woman aged 25-40 years in good health.

This clonotype was counted only a few times. V usage is TRBV4-1 and J usage is TRBJ2-7; 11 positions match TRBD2. The CDR3 length is 14 residues. V shed 1 base and J 7 bases; nucleotides not matched to a gene: 3. CDR1 is MGHRA and CDR2 is YSYEKL in the germline V gene. CDR3 residues: CASSQVAGGYEQYF. DNA for the CDR3: TGCGCCAGCAGCCAAGTAGCGGGGGGGTATGAGCAGTACTTC.

About this clonotype: The junction shows a germline mismatch at one end, possibly a read error. The J gene is TRBJ2-1, the V gene TRBV12-3 or TRBV12-4; D remains unclear. The CDR3 covers 15 residues. The CDR3 DNA sequence: TGTGCCAGCAGTTTGTCCATTCATGGGTACAATGGGCAGTTCTTC. Encoded protein: CASSLSIHGYNGQFF.

This clonotype is a singleton in its sample. This chain connects TRBV20-1 to TRBJ2-1; D is perhaps TRBD2 (7 bases). The CDR3 runs 14 residues. Between the trimmed V and J ends, which lost 3 bases and 7 bases, there was a span of 16 bases. Germline-derived CDR1 and CDR2 are DFQATT and SNEGSKA (reference sequence). The CDR3: CSASGGGGSNEQFF. The CDR3 region has the DNA TGCAGTGCTAGCGGCGGGGGCGGCAGTAATGAGCAGTTCTTC.

On this clonotype: One end of the junction varies from germline; a read error may be responsible. This sequence joins TRBV12-3 or TRBV12-4 and TRBJ2-7; D is perhaps TRBD1 or TRBD2 (5 bases each). The CDR3 is 13 residues long. The CDR3 nucleotides are TGTGCCAGCAGTTTATCAGGGACCTACAAGCAGTACTTC. This encodes CASSLSGTYKQYF.

A few counts support this clonotype. The rearrangement links TRBV20-1 to TRBJ2-3, with 9 bases that match TRBD2. The germline CDR1 and CDR2 sequences are DFQATT and SNEGSKA (reference sequence). V lost 2 bases and J lost 0; bases outside the gene matches: 6. The CDR3 length is 16 residues. The CDR3 sequence is CSARSKTSGSTDTQYF. For the CDR3, the DNA is TGCAGTGCTAGATCCAAGACTAGCGGTAGCACAGATACGCAGTATTTT.

This clonotype was seen more than once but under ten times. The chain couples TRBV7-2 to TRBJ2-1; 10 nucleotides agree with TRBD2. V shed 5 bases and J 6 bases; nucleotides not matched to a gene: 7. The CDR3 sequence is 15 residues long. Germline V gene sequence: CDR1 SGHTA, CDR2 FQGNSA. CDR3 bases: TGTGCCAGCAGCCCACCTTCTAGCGGGAGCAATGAGCAGTTCTTC. This codes for CASSPPSSGSNEQFF.

This chain links TRBV20-1 with TRBJ1-2; 8 bases fit TRBD1. Looked up from germline, CDR1 is DFQATT and CDR2 is SNEGSKA (reference sequence). Germline trimming cut 6 bases from V and 7 bases from J; bases unmatched to any gene: 7. The CDR3 length is 12 residues. CDR3 coding DNA: TGCAGTGCAAAGACAGGGGTTCTTGGCTACACCTTC. Amino acid sequence: CSAKTGVLGYTF.

This clonotype was seen only a few times. This rearrangement joins TRBV5-7 to TRBJ2-2, with 12 bases aligning to TRBD2. TRBV5-7 is an ORF; its function is uncertain. The CDR3 covers 17 residues. J gave up 4 bases and V 4 bases, and 8 bases lay outside the gene matches. The CDR3 bases are TGTGCCAGCAGCGGACAGACTAGCGGGAGAGGCACCGGGGAGCTGTTTTTT. Its protein is CASSGQTSGRGTGELFF.

The rearrangement uses TRBV10-3 and TRBJ2-3, with TRBD1 as a possible D gene (6 bases). The germline gives CDR1 ENHRY, CDR2 SYGVKD. The CDR3 runs 13 residues. The V gene lost 3 bases and the J gene lost 3 bases, with 7 bases spanning the gap. For the CDR3, the DNA is TGTGCCATCAGTGAACAGGGTACAGATACGCAGTATTTT. Encoded protein: CAISEQGTDTQYF.